Below, 18 T cell receptor beta chains from the same sample are listed, as sequenced in a study of cytomegalovirus exposure and HLA in healthy donors. PCR primers comprised 60 Vbeta and 13 Jbeta primers. Clones were sequenced by immunoSEQ multiplex PCR, and TCRdb holds only the in-frame ones, with some missing. The data hold some 130,000 clones, with 60% to 75% observed a single time. Input material: PBMCs. These receptors all come from a human donor in good health.

This clone has just a few counts. The CDR3, as DNA: TGTGCCAGCAGTGCTGTTTGGGTAGACAGGGGACAGTACTTC. It yields the protein CASSAVWVDRGQYF. V is TRBV28 and J is TRBJ2-7, with 8 bases matching TRBD1. Germline V gives CDR1 MDHEN, CDR2 SYDVKM. The trim removed 5 bases at V and 10 bases at J, leaving 13 bases unmatched. This CDR3 comprises 14 residues.

V and J are TRBV5-6 and TRBJ2-1, with 7 bases identical to TRBD1. The CDR3 spans 18 residues. The junction had 9 bases not matched to a gene; V was cut back by 0 bases and J by 0 bases. Looked up from germline, CDR1 is SGHDT and CDR2 is YYEEEE. CDR3 protein: CASSLGPGQSSSYNEQFF. CDR3 nucleotides: TGTGCCAGCAGCTTGGGCCCGGGACAGTCGAGCTCCTACAATGAGCAGTTCTTC. Together with reference TRBV5-6 and TRBJ2-1, the CDR3 gives the full variable domain: DAGVTQSPTHLIKTRGQQVTLRCSPKSGHDTVSWYQQALGQGPQFIFQYYEEEERQRGNFPDRFSGHQFPNYSSELNVNALLLGDSALYLCASSLGPGQSSSYNEQFFGPGTRLTVL.

This clone came up a few times. The chain couples TRBV12-5 to TRBJ2-7; 11 nucleotides match TRBD2. In germline, CDR1 is LGHNT, CDR2 FRNRAP. The CDR3 has 16 residues. The V segment lost 2 bases and the J segment 3 bases; nucleotides outside the gene matches: 6. The CDR3 protein is CASGLPGTSGSYEQYF. The CDR3 bases are TGTGCTAGTGGTTTGCCCGGAACTAGCGGGAGCTACGAGCAGTACTTC. The whole variable domain, filled in from reference TRBV12-5 and TRBJ2-7, reads DARVTQTPRHKVTEMGQEVTMRCQPILGHNTVFWYRQTMMQGLELLAYFRNRAPLDDSGMPKDRFSAEMPDATLATLKIQPSEPRDSAVYFCASGLPGTSGSYEQYFGPGTRLTVT.

This clone occurred a few times. V is TRBV15 and J is TRBJ1-5; 8 bases line up with TRBD1. The CDR3 runs 14 residues. Germline loops: CDR1 LNHNV, CDR2 YYDKDF (reference sequence). With 3 bases clipped from V and 2 bases from J, the junction kept 0 bases outside the gene matches. The CDR3 DNA reads TGTGCCACCAGCAGGGGACAGGGCAATCAGCCCCAGCATTTT. Translated: CATSRGQGNQPQHF. Drawing the rest from reference TRBV15 and TRBJ1-5, the complete variable domain is DAMVIQNPRYQVTQFGKPVTLSCSQTLNHNVMYWYQQKSSQAPKLLFHYYDKDFNNEADTPDNFQSRRPNTSFCFLDIRSPGLGDTAMYLCATSRGQGNQPQHFGDGTRLSIL.

The rearrangement uses TRBV25-1 and TRBJ2-5, with 8 bases that match TRBD1. J was trimmed by 0 bases and V by 4 bases; bases with no gene match: 4. CDR3 size: 15 residues. Germline lookup yields CDR1 MGHDK and CDR2 SYGVNS. CDR3 coding DNA: TGTGCCAGCAGTGGACACAGGGGGAACCAAGAGACCCAGTACTTC. Encoded protein: CASSGHRGNQETQYF.

About this clone: At the DNA level, this CDR3 is encoded by other sequences in the same sample as well. J is TRBJ2-5 and V is TRBV9; possible D gene TRBD2, 6 bases. Trimming stripped 0 bases from V and 2 bases from J, with 11 bases between. Germline CDR1 and CDR2: SGDLS and YYNGEE. There are 15 residues in the CDR3. The CDR3 spells CASSVAAGGQETQYF. CDR3 nucleotide sequence: TGTGCCAGCAGCGTAGCTGCAGGAGGGCAAGAGACCCAGTACTTC.

The V and J genes are TRBV7-9 and TRBJ1-1; TRBD1 matches at 8 bases. Unmatched junction bases numbered 9, after V lost 5 bases and J lost 7 bases. This CDR3 comprises 14 residues. Germline V gene data show CDR1 as SEHNR and CDR2 as FQNEAQ (reference sequence). CDR3 sequence: CASSLLDREYEAFF. In DNA, the CDR3 is TGTGCCAGCAGCCTACTGGACAGGGAATATGAAGCTTTCTTT.

The chain employs TRBV10-3 and TRBJ2-2, with a weak D call TRBD2 (6 bases). CDR3 size: 16 residues. Per germline, CDR1 ENHRY and CDR2 SYGVKD. The V end lost 0 bases, the J end lost 0 bases, and 8 bases lay between the germline ends. The CDR3 reads CAISESRLANTGELFF. The CDR3 coding sequence is TGTGCCATCAGTGAGTCCCGACTAGCGAACACCGGGGAGCTGTTTTTT.

The V gene is TRBV20-1, the J gene TRBJ2-1; no definite D call. The V end was cut by 6 bases, the J end by 12 bases, with 15 bases between. The CDR3 consists of 11 residues. Per the germline V gene, CDR1 is DFQATT and CDR2 is SNEGSKA (reference sequence). The CDR3 spells CSATPPSWQFF. The DNA for the CDR3 is TGCAGTGCAACACCCCCTAGTTGGCAGTTCTTC.

The V call is TRBV25-1, the J call TRBJ1-3; no definite D call. Trimming left V 2 bases short and J 7 bases short, with 9 bases between. The CDR3 runs 13 residues. Germline values: CDR1 MGHDK, CDR2 SYGVNS. CDR3 protein: CASSEGSRNTIYF. The CDR3 DNA sequence: TGTGCCAGCAGTGAAGGCTCCAGGAACACCATATATTTT. The whole variable domain, filled in from reference TRBV25-1 and TRBJ1-3, reads EADIYQTPRYLVIGTGKKITLECSQTMGHDKMYWYQQDPGMELHLIHYSYGVNSTEKGDLSSESTVSRIRTEHFPLTLESARPSHTSQYLCASSEGSRNTIYFGEGSWLTVV.

The CDR3: CASSDWVPSGASYEQYF. The CDR3 nucleotides are TGTGCCAGCAGTGATTGGGTCCCTAGCGGGGCCTCCTACGAGCAGTACTTC. The rearrangement joins TRBV25-1 to TRBJ2-5; 9 bases map to TRBD2. The assigned J gene may be wrong: the sequence end matches TRBJ2-7 better. CDR1 and CDR2 (germline): MGHDK, SYGVNS. CDR3 length equals 17 residues.

The chain joins TRBV18 to TRBJ2-5; 9 bases line up with TRBD1. Germline V gene lookup returns CDR1 KGHSH and CDR2 LQKENI. V shed 3 bases, J shed 5 bases, and the junction held 10 bases outside the gene matches. The CDR3 sequence is 16 residues long. The chain's CDR3 is CASSPPNVTGGETQYF. The DNA for the CDR3 is TGTGCCAGCTCACCTCCGAATGTGACAGGGGGGGAGACCCAGTACTTC.

The genes are TRBV29-1 and TRBJ2-1; D might be TRBD1 (6 bases). This CDR3 spans 11 amino acids. Germline CDR1 is SQVTM and CDR2 is ANQGSEA. Trimming stripped 0 bases from V and 9 bases from J, with 6 bases between. CDR3 sequence reads: CSVEEGAEQFF. The DNA for the CDR3 is TGCAGCGTTGAAGAGGGGGCTGAGCAGTTCTTC.

In this sample, this clone turned up a few times. DNA for the CDR3: TGTGCCAGCAGCGGTGGACTAGCCTCAGAGACCCAGTACTTC. It is translated as CASSGGLASETQYF. The chain links TRBV5-4 to TRBJ2-5; TRBD2 agrees at 8 bases. This CDR3 region has 14 residues. CDR1 is SGHNT and CDR2 is YYREEE in the germline V gene (reference sequence). Trimming removed 4 bases from V and 4 bases from J; junction bases left unmatched: 6.

This sequence joins TRBV29-1 and TRBJ2-7; 9 positions match TRBD2. V shed 1 base, J shed 2 bases, and the junction held 9 bases outside the gene matches. CDR1 SQVTM and CDR2 ANQGSEA come from the germline V gene. The length of the CDR3 is 16 residues. The CDR3 spells CSVEARVGLATYEQYF. The CDR3 region has the DNA TGCAGCGTTGAAGCCAGAGTAGGACTAGCGACCTACGAGCAGTACTTC.

V and J are TRBV5-8 and TRBJ2-1, with TRBD2 identical over 13 bases. CDR3 length equals 15 residues. Germline V gene lookup returns CDR1 SGHTS and CDR2 YDEGEE. The J segment lost 8 bases and the V segment lost 0 bases, leaving 2 bases of the junction unmatched. This CDR3 reads CASSLGTSGSDEQFF. The DNA of the CDR3 is TGTGCCAGCAGCTTGGGGACTAGCGGGAGTGATGAGCAGTTCTTC.

On this clone: The same CDR3 also results from other DNA sequences found in this sample. The chain carries TRBV28 and TRBJ2-7; 9 bases align to TRBD1. Germline V gene lookup returns CDR1 MDHEN and CDR2 SYDVKM. The CDR3 has 15 residues. V shed 3 bases, J shed 2 bases, and the junction held 5 bases outside the gene matches. The CDR3 nucleotides are TGTGCCAGCAGTTTCCCGGGACAGGGACCCTACGAGCAGTACTTC. Encoded protein: CASSFPGQGPYEQYF.

The rearrangement joins TRBV4-3 to TRBJ2-2, with a tentative D call TRBD2 (6 bases). Germline-derived CDR1 and CDR2 are LGHNA and YSLEER. V lost 1 base and J 0 bases, leaving 12 bases between the germline ends. The length of the CDR3 is 17 residues. The CDR3 sequence: CASSQGASVTNTGELFF. CDR3 DNA: TGCGCCAGCAGCCAAGGCGCTAGCGTTACGAACACCGGGGAGCTGTTTTTT.